The next 27 T cell receptor beta chains were all read from a single sample in a study of shared clonotypes between healthy human individuals. Method: immunoSEQ multiplex PCR; TCRdb's copy keeps in-frame clones and lacks some. There are 400,000 to 600,000 clones in the sample; more than 75% occur only once, and approximately 13% lies in the top ten. The sequenced sample was PBMCs. These receptors were collected from a middle-aged woman in good health. Some clones in this sample may be carry-over from other donors' samples.

V gene TRBV5-1 combines with J gene TRBJ2-1; D is ambiguous. CDR1 SGHRS and CDR2 YFSETQ come from the germline V gene. The CDR3 is 11 residues long. V was trimmed by 0 bases and J by 9 bases, leaving 4 bases between them. The CDR3: CASSLEAEQFF. In DNA form, the CDR3 reads TGCGCCAGCAGCTTGGAAGCTGAGCAGTTCTTC.

This sequence joins TRBV18 and TRBJ2-1; 7 bases are shared with TRBD1. Germline trimming cut 6 bases from V and 5 bases from J; bases unmatched to any gene: 13. Germline CDR1 reads KGHSH; CDR2 reads LQKENI. This CDR3 spans 16 amino acids. The CDR3 DNA is TGTGCCAGCTCCCTGGACAGGTCAATATCCCACAATGAGCAGTTCTTC. The encoded protein is CASSLDRSISHNEQFF.

V is TRBV6-4 and J is TRBJ2-2; 7 bases match TRBD2. The CDR3 spans 16 residues. After removal of 2 bases from V and 1 base from J, the junction contained 4 bases not matched to a gene. Germline CDR1 and CDR2: MRHNA and SNTAGT. Here the CDR3 reads CASSDGSGMNTGELFF. The CDR3 nucleotides are TGTGCCAGCAGTGACGGGAGCGGGATGAACACCGGGGAGCTGTTTTTT.

This clone was observed a few times. Other DNA variants within this sample encode the same CDR3. The chain joins TRBV7-2 to TRBJ1-5; 8 nucleotides agree with TRBD1. This CDR3 comprises 13 residues. CDR1 and CDR2 from the germline V gene are SGHTA and FQGNSA. V was clipped by 1 base and J by 9 bases; unmatched bases: 2. The CDR3 spells CASSLGTGRPQHF. For the CDR3, the DNA is TGTGCCAGCAGCTTAGGGACAGGGAGGCCCCAGCATTTT.

The genes are TRBV28 and TRBJ2-7; D uncertain. Trimming shortened V by 5 bases and J by 7 bases, and 15 bases separated the two germline ends. The length of the CDR3 is 13 residues. In germline, CDR1 is MDHEN, CDR2 SYDVKM. This CDR3 is CASSPPRSREQYF. The CDR3 bases are TGTGCCAGCAGTCCCCCTAGGAGCCGGGAGCAGTACTTC. The full variable domain, with the rest looked up from reference TRBV28 and TRBJ2-7, is DVKVTQSSRYLVKRTGEKVFLECVQDMDHENMFWYRQDPGLGLRLIYFSYDVKMKEKGDIPEGYSVSREKKERFSLILESASTNQTSMYLCASSPPRSREQYFGPGTRLTVT.

The CDR3 loop reads CASSDGVYGYTF. The CDR3, as DNA: TGTGCCAGTAGTGATGGAGTCTACGGCTACACCTTC. J is TRBJ1-2 and V is TRBV19; the D is unclear. V lost 5 bases and J lost 8, with 12 bases in between. CDR1 and CDR2 (germline): LNHDA, SQIVND (reference sequence). This CDR3 spans 12 amino acids.

The chain joins TRBV7-6 to TRBJ2-1; possibly TRBD2 for D (6 bases). The CDR3 loop spans 17 amino acids. Trimming cost V 4 bases and J 0 bases, with 16 bases left between them. In germline, CDR1 is SGHVS, CDR2 FNYEAQ. The CDR3: CASSSRLRDSSYNEQFF. Here the CDR3 DNA reads TGTGCCAGCAGCTCCCGATTGAGGGACTCCTCCTACAATGAGCAGTTCTTC.

This chain links TRBV9 with TRBJ1-3; D is unclear. The germline V and J ends were trimmed by 0 bases and 7 bases, with 11 bases remaining between them. In germline, CDR1 is SGDLS, CDR2 YYNGEE. CDR3 length: 14 residues. In nucleotides, the CDR3 is TGTGCCAGCAGCGTAGGGTATTTAGAGAACACCATATATTTT. Translating it yields CASSVGYLENTIYF.

The chain has TRBV2 and TRBJ2-7, with 7 bases identical to TRBD1. This CDR3 comprises 13 residues. Germline trimming cut 2 bases from V and 4 bases from J; bases unmatched to any gene: 2. Germline loops: CDR1 SNHLY, CDR2 FYNNEI. DNA of the CDR3: TGTGCCAGCAGTGAACACAGGGGTTACGAGCAGTACTTC. Residues: CASSEHRGYEQYF.

The rearrangement joins TRBV28 to TRBJ1-5; no definite D call. Trimming cost V 3 bases and J 1 base, with 10 bases left between them. CDR3 length: 15 residues. CDR1 and CDR2 (germline): MDHEN, SYDVKM. The chain's CDR3 is CASSFGRASNQPQHF. CDR3 nucleotide sequence: TGTGCCAGCAGTTTTGGTAGGGCCAGCAATCAGCCCCAGCATTTT. Using reference TRBV28 and TRBJ1-5 for the parts outside the CDR3, the full variable domain is DVKVTQSSRYLVKRTGEKVFLECVQDMDHENMFWYRQDPGLGLRLIYFSYDVKMKEKGDIPEGYSVSREKKERFSLILESASTNQTSMYLCASSFGRASNQPQHFGDGTRLSIL.

The rearrangement links TRBV30 to TRBJ1-2; D is uncertain. This CDR3 spans 13 amino acids. CDR1 and CDR2 (germline): GTSNPN, SVGIG (reference sequence). Between the trimmed V and J ends, which lost 0 bases and 4 bases, there was a span of 9 bases. The CDR3 DNA follows: TGTGCCTGGAGTGTAGAGGCCAGCTATGGCTACACCTTC. It translates to CAWSVEASYGYTF.

The chain couples TRBV5-6 to TRBJ2-1; TRBD1 agrees at 8 bases. CDR1 and CDR2 from the germline V gene are SGHDT and YYEEEE. The trim removed 2 bases at V and 7 bases at J, leaving 8 bases unmatched. The CDR3 contains 15 residues. The CDR3: CASSFKQGGKNEQFF. DNA of the CDR3: TGTGCCAGCAGCTTTAAACAGGGGGGAAAGAATGAGCAGTTCTTC.

The gene calls are TRBV27 and TRBJ1-1; no definite D call. Per germline, CDR1 MNHEY and CDR2 SMNVEV (reference sequence). Trimming stripped 0 bases from V and 0 bases from J, with 8 bases between. The CDR3 sequence is 15 residues long. The CDR3 DNA sequence: TGTGCCAGCAGTTTATCCATCCCTTTGAACACTGAAGCTTTCTTT. Translation: CASSLSIPLNTEAFF.

The chain employs TRBV18 and TRBJ2-7, with unresolved D. The length of the CDR3 is 13 residues. CDR1 and CDR2 from the germline V gene are KGHSH and LQKENI. V lost 2 bases and J lost 7, with 12 bases in between. CDR3 coding DNA: TGTGCCAGCTCACCAGGCAGCGCAAGAGAGCAGTACTTC. Translation: CASSPGSAREQYF.

This clone was seen only a few times. The chain couples TRBV30 to TRBJ1-3; no reliable D call. Germline V CDR1 and CDR2: GTSNPN, SVGIG (reference sequence). The V gene lost 0 bases and the J gene lost 0 bases, with 15 bases spanning the gap. The CDR3 length is 17 residues. The CDR3 DNA reads as TGTGCCTGGAGTGTGGTGGACTCCTATCGCTCTGGAAACACCATATATTTT. Protein: CAWSVVDSYRSGNTIYF. The complete variable domain, with remaining parts taken from reference TRBV30 and TRBJ1-3, reads SQTIHQWPATLVQPVGSPLSLECTVEGTSNPNLYWYRQAAGRGLQLLFYSVGIGQISSEVPQNLSASRPQDRQFILSSKKLLLSDSGFYLCAWSVVDSYRSGNTIYFGEGSWLTVV.

This clone was observed once. The J gene is TRBJ2-6, the V gene TRBV7-2; perhaps TRBD1 as D (5 bases). The CDR3 extends over 15 amino acids. Trimming left V 3 bases short and J 0 bases short, with 6 bases between. Per germline, CDR1 SGHTA and CDR2 FQGNSA. The CDR3 sequence: CASSLDNSGANVLTF. Written as DNA, the CDR3 is TGTGCCAGCAGCTTGGACAACTCTGGGGCCAACGTCCTGACTTTC.

V gene TRBV28 combines with J gene TRBJ1-6; D is unclear. Germline V lookup: CDR1 MDHEN, CDR2 SYDVKM. This CDR3 is 12 amino acids long. The germline V and J ends were trimmed by 3 bases and 12 bases, with 9 bases remaining between them. The DNA of the CDR3 is TGTGCCAGCAGTTTGCGGGCAGTACCCCTCCACTTT. Amino acid sequence: CASSLRAVPLHF.

The V gene is TRBV5-5, the J gene TRBJ2-7; unclear D gene. CDR3 length equals 13 residues. In germline, CDR1 is SGHKS, CDR2 YYEKEE (reference sequence). Trimming took off 4 bases at V and 3 bases at J, with 11 bases between the two ends. CDR3 loop: CASSTRPDYEQYF. The CDR3 DNA sequence: TGTGCCAGCAGCACTCGACCGGACTACGAGCAGTACTTC.

The genes are TRBV29-1 and TRBJ2-4; 11 bases match TRBD2. Trimming cost V 7 bases and J 2 bases; bases outside gene matches: 16. Per germline, CDR1 SQVTM and CDR2 ANQGSEA. The CDR3 has 18 amino acids. DNA of the CDR3: TGCAGCGCCGAGAGATCCACTAGCGGGAGTCTGACCAAAAACATTCAGTACTTC. It codes for CSAERSTSGSLTKNIQYF. The full variable domain, completed using reference TRBV29-1 and TRBJ2-4, is SAVISQKPSRDICQRGTSLTIQCQVDSQVTMMFWYRQQPGQSLTLIATANQGSEATYESGFVIDKFPISRPNLTFSTLTVSNMSPEDSSIYLCSAERSTSGSLTKNIQYFGAGTRLSVL.

Of note for this clone: Other DNA sequences in this sample translate to the same CDR3. The V call is TRBV28, the J call TRBJ1-2; D uncertain. The CDR3 extends over 13 amino acids. CDR1 is MDHEN and CDR2 is SYDVKM in the germline V gene. V was cut by 2 bases and J by 2 bases, with 6 bases left in between. The CDR3 spells CASSLPGNYGYTF. DNA of the CDR3: TGTGCCAGCAGTTTACCGGGAAACTATGGCTACACCTTC.

CDR3 loop: CASSSNQPYNEQFF. The CDR3 nucleotides are TGTGCCAGCAGCTCTAATCAGCCCTACAATGAGCAGTTCTTC. The J gene is TRBJ2-1, the V gene TRBV7-9; the D is unclear. V was clipped by 4 bases and J by 2 bases, with 9 bases between them. Germline CDR1 SEHNR, CDR2 FQNEAQ (reference sequence). The CDR3 totals 14 residues. Filled out from reference TRBV7-9 and TRBJ2-1, the complete variable domain reads DTGVSQNPRHKITKRGQNVTFRCDPISEHNRLYWYRQTLGQGPEFLTYFQNEAQLEKSRLLSDRFSAERPKGSFSTLEIQRTEQGDSAMYLCASSSNQPYNEQFFGPGTRLTVL.

The rearrangement links TRBV19 to TRBJ2-5, with D tentatively TRBD2 (5 bases). Germline loops: CDR1 LNHDA, CDR2 SQIVND (reference sequence). V lost 1 base and J lost 4, with 10 bases in between. This CDR3 has 14 amino acids. The CDR3: CASSIGGGGETQYF. The CDR3 bases are TGTGCCAGTAGTATAGGTGGAGGAGGAGAGACCCAGTACTTC.

The gene calls are TRBV5-4 and TRBJ2-5; 7 bases are shared with TRBD1. V lost 0 bases and J lost 11; bases outside the gene matches: 10. This CDR3 comprises 14 residues. Germline CDR1 reads SGHNT; CDR2 reads YYREEE (reference sequence). The CDR3 region has the DNA TGTGCCAGCAGCTTGGATCTAGCCACAGGGGAGCAGTACTTC. Translation gives CASSLDLATGEQYF. Drawing the rest from reference TRBV5-4 and TRBJ2-5, the complete variable domain is ETGVTQSPTHLIKTRGQQVTLRCSSQSGHNTVSWYQQALGQGPQFIFQYYREEENGRGNFPPRFSGLQFPNYSSELNVNALELDDSALYLCASSLDLATGEQYFGPGTRLLVL.

The chain has TRBV7-3 and TRBJ2-2; tentatively, D is TRBD1 (5 bases). The CDR3 length is 14 residues. Germline V gene data show CDR1 as SGHTA and CDR2 as FQGTGA. V gave up 5 bases and J gave up 2 bases, with 9 bases separating them. Here the CDR3 reads CASSTGHNTGELFF. DNA of the CDR3: TGTGCCAGCAGCACCGGACACAACACCGGGGAGCTGTTTTTT.

V usage is TRBV11-3 and J usage is TRBJ2-1; 10 positions match TRBD2. V shed 1 base and J 7 bases; nucleotides not matched to a gene: 4. Looked up from germline, CDR1 is SGHNT and CDR2 is YENEEA. The CDR3 runs to 15 residues. DNA for the CDR3: TGTGCCAGCAGCTTAGGGAGCGGGAGGGGGAATGAGCAGTTCTTC. Amino acids: CASSLGSGRGNEQFF.

The J gene is TRBJ2-7, the V gene TRBV28; maybe TRBD1 (6 bases). V was pared by 3 bases and J by 7 bases, with 13 bases between. The CDR3 has 13 residues. Per germline, CDR1 MDHEN and CDR2 SYDVKM. CDR3 in amino acids: CASSFGQGFEQYF. Here the CDR3 DNA reads TGTGCCAGCAGTTTCGGCCAGGGGTTTGAGCAGTACTTC.

This clone turned up a few times. The chain has TRBV6-5 and TRBJ1-1; weak D call: TRBD1 (5 bases). The CDR3 is 12 amino acids. V dropped 6 bases and J dropped 9 bases, with 14 bases sitting between them. In germline, CDR1 is MNHEY, CDR2 SVGAGI. The DNA of the CDR3 is TGTGCCAGCAGCTACCGTGACAGTCAAGCTTTCTTT. Amino acids: CASSYRDSQAFF.